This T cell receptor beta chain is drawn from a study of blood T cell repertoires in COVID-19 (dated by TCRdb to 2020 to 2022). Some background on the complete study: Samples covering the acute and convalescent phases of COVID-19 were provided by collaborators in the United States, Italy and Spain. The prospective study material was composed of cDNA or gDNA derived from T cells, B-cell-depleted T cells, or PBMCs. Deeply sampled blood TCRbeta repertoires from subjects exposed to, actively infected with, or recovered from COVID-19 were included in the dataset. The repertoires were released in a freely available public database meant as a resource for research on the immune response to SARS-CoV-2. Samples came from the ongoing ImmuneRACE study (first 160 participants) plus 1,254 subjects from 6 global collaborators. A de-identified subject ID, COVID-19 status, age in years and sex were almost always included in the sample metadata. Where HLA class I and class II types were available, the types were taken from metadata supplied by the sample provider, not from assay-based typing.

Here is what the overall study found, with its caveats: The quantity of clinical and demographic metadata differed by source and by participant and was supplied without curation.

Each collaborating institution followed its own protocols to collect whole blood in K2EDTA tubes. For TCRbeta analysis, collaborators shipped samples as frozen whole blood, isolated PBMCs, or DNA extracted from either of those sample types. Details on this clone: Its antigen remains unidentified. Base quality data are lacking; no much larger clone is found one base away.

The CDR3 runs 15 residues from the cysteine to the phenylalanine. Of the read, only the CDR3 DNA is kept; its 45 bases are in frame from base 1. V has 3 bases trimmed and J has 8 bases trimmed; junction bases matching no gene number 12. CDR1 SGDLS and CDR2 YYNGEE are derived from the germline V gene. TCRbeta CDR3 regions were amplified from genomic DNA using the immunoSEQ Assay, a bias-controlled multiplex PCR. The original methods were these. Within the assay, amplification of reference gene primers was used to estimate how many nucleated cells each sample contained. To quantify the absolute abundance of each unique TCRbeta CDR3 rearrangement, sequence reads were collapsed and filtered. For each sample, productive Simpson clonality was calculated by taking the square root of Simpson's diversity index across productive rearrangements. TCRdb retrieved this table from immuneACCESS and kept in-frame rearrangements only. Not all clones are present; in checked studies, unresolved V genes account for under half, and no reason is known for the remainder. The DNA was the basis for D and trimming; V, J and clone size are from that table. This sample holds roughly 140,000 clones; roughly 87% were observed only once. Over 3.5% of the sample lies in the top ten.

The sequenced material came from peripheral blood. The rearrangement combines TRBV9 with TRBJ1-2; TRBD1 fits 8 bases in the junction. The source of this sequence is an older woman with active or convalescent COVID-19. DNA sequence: TGTGCCAGCAGCGAGAGGGGGGACAGGCGAATCGGCTACACCTTC. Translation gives CASSERGDRRIGYTF.